A single sample is the source of the 20 T cell receptor beta chains below, sequenced in a study of blood T cells in healthy people across ages. Sample-barcoded 5' priming and a J-beta primer mix drove a second PCR of roughly 6 to 12 cycles. TCRdb fed the 5' RACE reads into MiXCR, producing one record per CDR3 protein. This sample has 800,000 or so distinct CDR3 sequences, with 35% to 60% found just once. Sequencing was performed on blood. Receptors originate from a man aged 80 or over in good health.

The chain couples TRBV28 to TRBJ2-5; D unclear. With 4 bases removed from V and 6 bases from J, the gap between germline ends came to 9 bases. The length of the CDR3 is 12 residues. Germline CDR1 and CDR2: MDHEN and SYDVKM. The CDR3 bases are TGTGCCAGCAGTTACGCTCGCCAGACCCAGTACTTC. Protein: CASSYARQTQYF.

The gene calls are TRBV9 and TRBJ1-2; D not resolved. The CDR3 has 14 residues. V was trimmed by 4 bases and J by 3 bases, leaving 13 bases between them. CDR1 and CDR2 from the germline V gene are SGDLS and YYNGEE. CDR3 protein: CASSTTSGDYGYTF. For the CDR3, the DNA is TGTGCCAGCAGCACCACTTCCGGGGACTATGGCTACACCTTC.

This chain joins TRBV7-2 and TRBJ2-7; D is perhaps TRBD2 (5 bases). CDR3 length: 14 residues. The V end was cut by 5 bases, the J end by 7 bases, with 18 bases between. Germline V gene data show CDR1 as SGHTA and CDR2 as FQGNSA. CDR3 protein: CASSVTGSAWEQYF. The DNA of the CDR3 is TGTGCCAGCAGCGTCACGGGGAGCGCCTGGGAGCAGTACTTC.

The CDR3 is CASSLATGAKNTEAFF. The DNA of the CDR3 is TGTGCCAGCAGTTTAGCAACAGGGGCGAAAAACACTGAAGCTTTCTTT. The chain recombines TRBV12-3 or TRBV12-4 with TRBJ1-1; 7 bases agree with TRBD1. This CDR3 comprises 16 residues. Unmatched junction bases numbered 6, after V lost 0 bases and J lost 2 bases.

The chain couples TRBV7-9 to TRBJ1-2; 12 positions match TRBD1. Trimming at V came to 4 bases and at J to 4 bases, leaving 4 bases not matched to a gene. Germline-derived CDR1 and CDR2 are SEHNR and FQNEAQ (reference sequence). The CDR3 sequence is 15 residues long. The CDR3 loop is CASSSRDRGLYGYTF. The CDR3 region has the DNA TGTGCCAGCAGCTCCCGGGACAGGGGGCTCTATGGCTACACCTTC.

The chain recombines TRBV6-2 or TRBV6-3 with TRBJ2-5; D is possibly TRBD2 (6 bases). Germline CDR1 reads MNHEY; CDR2 reads SVGEGT. The CDR3 is made up of 15 amino acids. V was cut by 3 bases and J by 7 bases, with 18 bases left in between. Here the CDR3 DNA reads TGTGCCAGCAGTTATTCATCCCTAGCGCTCGGGACCCAGTACTTC. This encodes CASSYSSLALGTQYF.

This clonotype was detected a few times. The chain employs TRBV7-2 and TRBJ1-2; 7 nucleotides align to TRBD1. CDR3 length: 13 amino acids. Trimming removed 5 bases from V and 7 bases from J; junction bases left unmatched: 7. CDR1 is SGHTA and CDR2 is FQGNSA in the germline V gene. The CDR3 spells CASSGDRVGGYTF. DNA for the CDR3: TGTGCCAGCAGCGGTGACAGGGTCGGTGGCTACACCTTC.

As to this clonotype: The junction departs from germline at one end; a sequencing error may be responsible. The gene calls are TRBV6-2 or TRBV6-3 and TRBJ2-7, with 9 positions matching TRBD2. Looked up from germline, CDR1 is MNHEY and CDR2 is SVGEGT. This CDR3 region has 14 residues. CDR3 loop: CASSSLAGTYELYF. The CDR3 bases are TGTGCCAGCAGTTCGCTAGCGGGAACCTACGAGCTGTACTTC.

As regards this clonotype: One base away lies a much larger clone, so this may be a sequencing read error. The V and J genes are TRBV5-1 and TRBJ2-1; TRBD2 matches 9 bases. CDR1 is SGHRS and CDR2 is YFSETQ in the germline V gene. The CDR3 runs 17 residues. CDR3 nucleotide sequence: TGCGTCAGCAGCTGGGGCCCGACTAGCGGTTCCTACAATGAGCAGTTCTTC. It codes for CVSSWGPTSGSYNEQFF. Drawing the rest from reference TRBV5-1 and TRBJ2-1, the complete variable domain is KAGVTQTPRYLIKTRGQQVTLSCSPISGHRSVSWYQQTPGQGLQFLFEYFSETQRNKGNFPGRFSGRQFSNSRSEMNVSTLELGDSALYLCVSSWGPTSGSYNEQFFGPGTRLTVL.

The rearrangement links TRBV28 to TRBJ2-2, with 8 positions matching TRBD2. CDR3 length: 16 residues. The germline gives CDR1 MDHEN, CDR2 SYDVKM. Germline trimming cut 5 bases from V and 6 bases from J; bases unmatched to any gene: 11. CDR3 protein: CASSGRAGVGSGELFF. The CDR3 DNA sequence: TGTGCCAGCAGTGGACGAGCGGGAGTTGGTTCCGGGGAGCTGTTTTTT.

A few counts support this clonotype. The chain employs TRBV7-2 and TRBJ2-1; TRBD2 matches at 8 bases. After removal of 2 bases from V and 4 bases from J, the junction contained 4 bases not matched to a gene. The V gene's germline CDR1 is SGHTA and CDR2 FQGNSA. This CDR3 has 15 residues. The CDR3 protein is CASSLSGSGYNEQFF. The CDR3 DNA reads as TGTGCCAGCAGCTTAAGCGGGAGCGGGTACAATGAGCAGTTCTTC. The complete variable domain, with remaining parts taken from reference TRBV7-2 and TRBJ2-1, reads GAGVSQSPSNKVTEKGKDVELRCDPISGHTALYWYRQSLGQGLEFLIYFQGNSAPDKSGLPSDRFSAERTGGSVSTLTIQRTQQEDSAVYLCASSLSGSGYNEQFFGPGTRLTVL.

This clonotype was detected only a few times. CDR3 region: CASSLAADRSYNEQFF. Written as DNA, the CDR3 is TGTGCCAGCAGCTTGGCGGCGGACCGTTCCTACAATGAGCAGTTCTTC. The chain links TRBV5-6 to TRBJ2-1; D ambiguous. The V end was cut by 0 bases, the J end by 1 base, with 11 bases between. The CDR3 has 16 residues. CDR1 SGHDT and CDR2 YYEEEE come from the germline V gene.

The rearrangement links TRBV28 to TRBJ2-1; 15 bases line up with TRBD2. Germline V gene sequence: CDR1 MDHEN, CDR2 SYDVKM. V lost 7 bases to trimming and J lost 2 bases; unmatched junction nucleotides: 21. This CDR3 contains 22 residues. CDR3: CASTLSLYLGTSGRSTYNEQFF. The CDR3 DNA follows: TGTGCCAGCACCCTTTCGTTATATTTGGGGACTAGCGGGAGGTCGACCTACAATGAGCAGTTCTTC.

The V and J genes are TRBV24-1 and TRBJ2-5; 8 positions agree with TRBD2. Germline assignment: CDR1 KGHDR and CDR2 SFDVKD. V trimming: 9 bases; J trimming: 5 bases; junction bases outside the gene matches: 13. The CDR3 spans 15 residues. The CDR3 protein is CATGRTAGALETQYF. CDR3 in DNA: TGTGCCACCGGAAGAACAGCGGGAGCTTTGGAGACCCAGTACTTC.

This sequence joins TRBV4-2 and TRBJ2-1, with D tentatively TRBD2 (5 bases). V was shortened by 5 bases and J by 6 bases, with 11 bases between the two germline ends. This CDR3 has 13 amino acids. Germline CDR1 is LGHNA and CDR2 is YNFKEQ. The CDR3 DNA reads as TGTGCCAGCAGCGAGGGTTTCGTCAATGAGCAGTTCTTC. Amino acids: CASSEGFVNEQFF.

The V gene is TRBV6-6, the J gene TRBJ1-4, with a tentative D call TRBD1 (5 bases). V gave up 8 bases and J gave up 8 bases, with 18 bases separating them. This CDR3 has 14 amino acids. CDR1 and CDR2 from the germline V gene are MNHNY and SVGAGI (reference sequence). The CDR3 DNA is TGTGCCAGCCTTCGGGGGGGAGAGGGAGAAAAACTGTTTTTT. Protein product: CASLRGGEGEKLFF.

This clonotype was seen more than once but under ten times. The V gene is TRBV3-1, the J gene TRBJ2-6; 8 nucleotides line up with TRBD1. Per germline, CDR1 LGHDT and CDR2 YNNKEL (reference sequence). The CDR3 is 19 residues long. V dropped 3 bases and J dropped 0; count of bases not matched to a gene: 10. For the CDR3, the DNA is TGTGCCAGCAGCCACGCCAGAAAGACAGGGGCCTCTGGGGCCAACGTCCTGACTTTC. Translation: CASSHARKTGASGANVLTF.

This clonotype showed up just a few times. This chain links TRBV20-1 with TRBJ2-3, with 9 nucleotides matching TRBD2. This CDR3 is built from 14 residues. The V and J ends lost 6 bases and 4 bases, in that order; junction bases with no gene match: 8. CDR1 is DFQATT and CDR2 is SNEGSKA in the germline V gene (reference sequence). The chain's CDR3 is CSAARSGSSDTQYF. The CDR3 coding sequence is TGCAGTGCAGCCCGTAGCGGGAGTTCAGATACGCAGTATTTT.

This chain joins TRBV20-1 and TRBJ2-5; 9 positions match TRBD2. Gene TRBJ2-7 matches the end of the DNA better, so the J call may be wrong. The germline V gene has CDR1 DFQATT and CDR2 SNEGSKA (reference sequence). The CDR3 extends over 16 amino acids. The CDR3 nucleotides are TGCAGTGCTAGAGATCCCATGGCGGGAGGGTTCTACGAGCAGTACTTC. Amino acid sequence: CSARDPMAGGFYEQYF.

In its sample, this clonotype was seen many times. The rearrangement joins TRBV2 to TRBJ2-5; 10 nucleotides line up with TRBD2. CDR3 length: 18 residues. Germline assignment: CDR1 SNHLY and CDR2 FYNNEI. V lost 6 bases, J lost 11 bases, and 24 bases stayed unmatched. The CDR3 reads CASSRQRTSGGVFNEQYF. The CDR3 nucleotides read TGTGCCAGCAGCAGACAAAGGACTAGCGGAGGGGTATTCAATGAGCAGTACTTC.